The clone carrying this TCR beta chain came up a few times. Treatment specified: oral pan-JAK inhibitor, 5-10 mg twice daily. As part of sample collection, lesional scalp punch biopsies and peripheral blood were taken from alopecia areata patients. PBMCs were stained for CD3, CD4 and CD8, and CD4+ and CD8+ T cells were sorted. This sample stems from a study of CD8+ T cells in alopecia areata. It was cDNA, reverse transcribed from extracted RNA, that served as the sequencing template. Method: immunoSEQ multiplex PCR; TCRdb's copy keeps in-frame clones and lacks some. There are fewer than 250,000 clones in the sample; approximately 40% occur only once, and approximately 2.9% lies in the top ten. The V gene lost 4 bases and the J gene lost 5 bases, with 21 bases spanning the gap. This CDR3 is built from 16 residues. Germline CDR1 SGHRS, CDR2 YFSETQ.

The chain joins TRBV5-1 to TRBJ1-1, with TRBD1 as a possible D gene (5 bases). The source is a human donor with alopecia areata. Material: CD4+ T cells sorted from blood, obtained at approximately week 36, from a patient treated with tofacitinib. The CDR3 sequence: CASSLTAGEGGTEAFF. CDR3 DNA: TGCGCCAGCAGCCTGACTGCGGGGGAGGGCGGAACTGAAGCTTTCTTT.